This TCR beta chain stems from a study of T cell responses to AZD1222 COVID-19 vaccine. The V end lost 3 bases, the J end lost 10 bases, and 13 bases lay between the germline ends. Germline loops: CDR1 SNHLY, CDR2 FYNNEI. CDR3 length equals 14 residues. Clones were sequenced by immunoSEQ multiplex PCR, and TCRdb holds only the in-frame ones, with some missing. The data show 75,000 to 100,000 clones, around 89% seen once. The genes are TRBV2 and TRBJ1-6; D unresolved. The sequence was collected from an adult in good health. Here the sequenced sample was peripheral blood, taken on day 0 of AZD1222 vaccination. The CDR3 loop reads CASSDGEKGSPLHF. CDR3 nucleotides: TGTGCCAGCAGTGACGGGGAGAAAGGCTCACCCCTCCACTTT.